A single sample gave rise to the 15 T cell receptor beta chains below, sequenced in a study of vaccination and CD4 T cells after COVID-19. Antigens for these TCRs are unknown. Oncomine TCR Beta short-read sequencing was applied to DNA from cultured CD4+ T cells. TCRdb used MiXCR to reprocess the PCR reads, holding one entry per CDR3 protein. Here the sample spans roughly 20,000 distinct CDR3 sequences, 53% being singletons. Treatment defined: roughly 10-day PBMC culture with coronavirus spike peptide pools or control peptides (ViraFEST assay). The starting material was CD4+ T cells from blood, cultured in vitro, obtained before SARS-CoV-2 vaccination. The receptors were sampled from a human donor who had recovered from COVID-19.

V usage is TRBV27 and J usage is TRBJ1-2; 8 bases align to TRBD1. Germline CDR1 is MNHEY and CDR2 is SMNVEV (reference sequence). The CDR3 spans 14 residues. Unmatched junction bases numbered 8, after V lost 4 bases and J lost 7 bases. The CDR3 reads CASSSYDRGTGYTF. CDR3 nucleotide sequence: TGTGCCAGCAGTTCCTACGACAGGGGCACTGGCTACACCTTC.

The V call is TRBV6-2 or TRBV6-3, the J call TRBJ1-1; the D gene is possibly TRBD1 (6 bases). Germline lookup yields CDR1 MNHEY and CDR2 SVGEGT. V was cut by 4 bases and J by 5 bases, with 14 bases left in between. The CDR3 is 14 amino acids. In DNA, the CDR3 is TGTGCCAGCAGTTTCACACAGGGTTGGACTGAAGCTTTCTTT. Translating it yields CASSFTQGWTEAFF.

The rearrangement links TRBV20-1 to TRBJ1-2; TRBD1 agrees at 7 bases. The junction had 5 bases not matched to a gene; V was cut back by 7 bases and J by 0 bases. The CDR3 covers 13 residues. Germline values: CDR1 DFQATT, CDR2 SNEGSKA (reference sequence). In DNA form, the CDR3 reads TGCAGTGTCAGGACAGGCACTAACTATGGCTACACCTTC. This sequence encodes CSVRTGTNYGYTF.

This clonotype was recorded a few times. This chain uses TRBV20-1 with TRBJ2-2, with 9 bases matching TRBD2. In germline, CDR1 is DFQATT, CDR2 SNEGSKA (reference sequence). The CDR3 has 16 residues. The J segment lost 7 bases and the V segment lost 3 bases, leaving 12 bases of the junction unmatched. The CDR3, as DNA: TGCAGTGCTAGTACCTCCGGCGGGGGGGCCGGCGGGGAGCTGTTTTTT. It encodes CSASTSGGGAGGELFF.

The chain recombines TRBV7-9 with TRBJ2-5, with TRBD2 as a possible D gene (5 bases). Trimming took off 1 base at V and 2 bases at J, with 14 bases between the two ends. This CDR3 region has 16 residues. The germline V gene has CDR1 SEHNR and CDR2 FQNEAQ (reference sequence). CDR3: CASSLGVAGAQETQYF. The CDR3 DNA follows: TGTGCCAGCAGCTTAGGGGTGGCGGGCGCGCAAGAGACCCAGTACTTC.

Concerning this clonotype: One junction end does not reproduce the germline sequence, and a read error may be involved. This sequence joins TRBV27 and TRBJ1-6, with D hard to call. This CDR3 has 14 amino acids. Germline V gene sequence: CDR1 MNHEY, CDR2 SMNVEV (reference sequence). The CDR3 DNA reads TGTGCCAGCAGTGTGGTCTCCTATAATTTACCCCTCCACTTT. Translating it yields CASSVVSYNLPLHF.

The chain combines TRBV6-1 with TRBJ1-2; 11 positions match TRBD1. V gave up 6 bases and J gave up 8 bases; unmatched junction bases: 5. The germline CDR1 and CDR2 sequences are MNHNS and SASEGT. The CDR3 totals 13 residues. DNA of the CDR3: TGTGCCAGCAGGCCAGGACAGGGGGCAGGCTACACCTTC. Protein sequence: CASRPGQGAGYTF.

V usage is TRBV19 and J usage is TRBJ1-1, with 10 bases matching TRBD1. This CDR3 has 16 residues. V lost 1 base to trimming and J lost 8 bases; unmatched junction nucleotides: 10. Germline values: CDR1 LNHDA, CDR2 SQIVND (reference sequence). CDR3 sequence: CASSIGGDRGLVEAFF. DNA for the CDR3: TGTGCCAGTAGTATAGGCGGCGACAGGGGGCTGGTGGAAGCTTTCTTT.

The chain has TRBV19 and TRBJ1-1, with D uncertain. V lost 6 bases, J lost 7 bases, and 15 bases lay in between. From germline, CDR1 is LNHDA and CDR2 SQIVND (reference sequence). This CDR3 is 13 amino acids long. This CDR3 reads CASRPSGSHEAFF. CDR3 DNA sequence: TGTGCCAGTAGACCGTCCGGCAGTCATGAAGCTTTCTTT.

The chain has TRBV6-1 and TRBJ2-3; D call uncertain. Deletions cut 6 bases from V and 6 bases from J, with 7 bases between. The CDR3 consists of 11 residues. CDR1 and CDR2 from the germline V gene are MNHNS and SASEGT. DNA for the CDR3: TGTGCCAGCAGCTCCTTGGATACGCAGTATTTT. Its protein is CASSSLDTQYF.

CDR3 protein: CASRSRRGSYEQYF. The CDR3 DNA sequence: TGTGCCAGCAGATCTCGACGGGGGTCCTACGAGCAGTACTTC. The J gene is TRBJ2-7, the V gene TRBV5-8, with D possibly matching TRBD2 (6 bases). The CDR3 is 14 residues long. Germline values: CDR1 SGHTS, CDR2 YDEGEE. The V end lost 5 bases, the J end lost 1 base, and 13 bases lay between the germline ends.

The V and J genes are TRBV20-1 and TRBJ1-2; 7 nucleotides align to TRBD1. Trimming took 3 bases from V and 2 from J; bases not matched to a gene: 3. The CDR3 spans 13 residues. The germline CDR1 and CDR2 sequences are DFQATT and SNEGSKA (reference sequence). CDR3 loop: CSASQQGNYGYTF. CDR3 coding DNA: TGCAGTGCTAGCCAACAGGGGAACTATGGCTACACCTTC.

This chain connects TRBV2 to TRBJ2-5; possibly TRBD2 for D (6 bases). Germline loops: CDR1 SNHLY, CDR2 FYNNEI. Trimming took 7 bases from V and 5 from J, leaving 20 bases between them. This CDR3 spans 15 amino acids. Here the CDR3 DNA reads TGTGCCAGCACCTCCCTGGCTAGCGTTGGGGAGACCCAGTACTTC. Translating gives CASTSLASVGETQYF.

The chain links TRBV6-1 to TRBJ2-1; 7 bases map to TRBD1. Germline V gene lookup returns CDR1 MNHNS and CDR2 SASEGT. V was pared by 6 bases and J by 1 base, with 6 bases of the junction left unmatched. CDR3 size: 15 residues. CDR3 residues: CASRGTGESYNEQFF. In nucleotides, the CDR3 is TGTGCCAGCAGGGGAACAGGGGAATCCTACAATGAGCAGTTCTTC.

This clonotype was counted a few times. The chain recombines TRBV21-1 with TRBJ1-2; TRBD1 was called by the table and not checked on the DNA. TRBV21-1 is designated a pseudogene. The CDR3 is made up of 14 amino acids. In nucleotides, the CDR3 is TGTGCCAGCAGCAAAGAGTGGGTCAAGGGGGGCTACACCTTC. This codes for CASSKEWVKGGYTF.